This TCR beta chain was sequenced during a study of cytotoxic CD8 clonotypes in ibrutinib-treated CLL. Trimming left V 5 bases short and J 1 base short, with 10 bases between. CDR1 and CDR2 from the germline V gene are MGHRA and YSYEKL. The CDR3 totals 14 residues. Whole-study results and caveats: Under therapy, public clonotypes either contracted or stayed stable, and they were uncommon.

Profiled with immunoSEQ multiplex PCR; TCRdb holds only in-frame clones, not every one. The sample carries around 27,000 clones, roughly 59% recorded once. In the case of this clone: Its antigen remains unknown.

This sequence joins TRBV4-1 and TRBJ2-3; D is undetermined. The receptor's source is a human donor with chronic lymphocytic leukemia. Specimen: PBMCs, collected before ibrutinib treatment. DNA of the CDR3: TGCGCCAGCAGCAGGGATATGGGCACAGATACGCAGTATTTT. Translation gives CASSRDMGTDTQYF.